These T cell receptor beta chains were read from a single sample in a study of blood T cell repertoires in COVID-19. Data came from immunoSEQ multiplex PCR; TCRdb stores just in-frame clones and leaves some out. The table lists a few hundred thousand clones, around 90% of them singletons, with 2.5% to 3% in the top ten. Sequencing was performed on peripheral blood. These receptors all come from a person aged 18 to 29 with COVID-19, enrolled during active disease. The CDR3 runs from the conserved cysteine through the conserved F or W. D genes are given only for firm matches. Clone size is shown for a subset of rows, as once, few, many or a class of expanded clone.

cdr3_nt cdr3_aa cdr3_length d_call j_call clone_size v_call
TGTGCCAGCTCCATAAGAGGGGGTGCCAACGTCCTGACTTTC CASSIRGGANVLTF 14 - TRBJ2-6 - TRBV27
TGTGCCACTGGGGAGAGCTCCTACGAGCAGTACTTC CATGESSYEQYF 12 - TRBJ2-7 - TRBV7-2
TGTGCCAGCACCCCGGGAGGTCTGAATTATAATTCACCCCTCCACTTT CASTPGGLNYNSPLHF 16 - TRBJ1-6 - TRBV28
TGCGCCAGCAGCCAAGATGCGGGAGTTACGGGCGGGGAGCTGTTTTTT CASSQDAGVTGGELFF 16 TRBD2 TRBJ2-2 - TRBV4-3
TGTGCCAGCAGCCTCCTGCCAGGGGGCAATTATGGCTACACCTTC CASSLLPGGNYGYTF 15 TRBD1 TRBJ1-2 once TRBV5-6
TGCGCCAGCAGCTTGGCCGTAGCGGGAGCTACCTACGAGCAGTACTTC CASSLAVAGATYEQYF 16 TRBD2 TRBJ2-7 - TRBV5-1
TGTGCCAGTAGTATATGGGGGGGCTATGGCTACACCTTC CASSIWGGYGYTF 13 - TRBJ1-2 - TRBV19
TGCGCCAGCAGTTCTCCACTAGGACCTAGCACAGATACGCAGTATTTT CASSSPLGPSTDTQYF 16 - TRBJ2-3 - TRBV5-1
TGTGCCAGCAGCCGAGGGACAGTCAATTCACCCCTCCACTTT CASSRGTVNSPLHF 14 TRBD1 TRBJ1-6 - TRBV3-1/TRBV3-2
TGTGCCAGCAGGTATTCGACAGGGGACCATGGCTACACCTTC CASRYSTGDHGYTF 14 TRBD1 TRBJ1-2 - TRBV5-6
TGCGCCAGCAAGCAGGGGGTTGCCAACATCGGGGAGCTGTTTTTT CASKQGVANIGELFF 15 TRBD1 TRBJ2-2 - TRBV5-1